The 8 T cell receptor beta chains presented below share a single source sample, sequenced in a study of control samples from healthy donors and cancer patients (dated by TCRdb to about 2020). Libraries were constructed by the immunoSEQ multiplex PCR assay. Drawn from immuneACCESS, this table holds only the in-frame rearrangements with V and J called that TCRdb kept. Clones are partly lost; checked studies trace under half to an unresolved V gene and leave the rest unexplained. The sample table holds roughly 130,000 clones, of which over 75% were seen once. Together, the top ten hold more than 2.5% of the sample. Sequenced input: blood. The receptors stem from a man aged 45-65 years in good health.

The rearrangement links TRBV30 to TRBJ2-2, with D maybe TRBD1 (5 bases). The CDR3 has 17 amino acids. The germline V and J ends were trimmed by 3 bases and 6 bases, with 23 bases remaining between them. CDR1 and CDR2 (germline): GTSNPN, SVGIG (reference sequence). The chain's CDR3 is CAWRRPLGGARAGELFF. The CDR3 coding sequence is TGTGCCTGGAGACGGCCCCTAGGTGGGGCTCGAGCCGGGGAGCTGTTTTTT. Full variable domain (rest looked up from reference TRBV30 and TRBJ2-2): SQTIHQWPATLVQPVGSPLSLECTVEGTSNPNLYWYRQAAGRGLQLLFYSVGIGQISSEVPQNLSASRPQDRQFILSSKKLLLSDSGFYLCAWRRPLGGARAGELFFGEGSRLTVL.

The rearrangement uses TRBV21-1 and TRBJ2-3; TRBD1 is taken as the D call from the table, unchecked against the DNA. TRBV21-1 counts as a pseudogene. This CDR3 has 16 residues. The chain's CDR3 is CASSKGPQGSTDTQYF. As DNA, the CDR3 is TGTGCCAGCAGCAAAGGACCCCAGGGGAGCACAGATACGCAGTATTTT.

This chain joins TRBV5-1 and TRBJ1-5; D unclear. V lost 2 bases and J lost 0, with 9 bases in between. Germline values: CDR1 SGHRS, CDR2 YFSETQ. The CDR3 sequence is 15 residues long. The CDR3 sequence: CASSLAGYSNQPQHF. The CDR3 coding sequence is TGCGCCAGCAGCTTAGCAGGTTATAGCAATCAGCCCCAGCATTTT.

The chain joins TRBV3-1 (or the pseudogene TRBV3-2) to TRBJ1-5, with 8 bases fitting TRBD1. Germline trimming cut 3 bases from V and 5 bases from J; bases unmatched to any gene: 3. Per the germline V gene, CDR1 is LGHDT and CDR2 is YNNKEL (reference sequence). This CDR3 is 14 amino acids long. The CDR3 spells CASSHGTGDQPQHF. The CDR3 DNA sequence: TGTGCCAGCAGCCATGGGACAGGAGATCAGCCCCAGCATTTT.

The chain employs TRBV5-1 and TRBJ1-2, with D tentatively TRBD1 (6 bases). Germline lookup yields CDR1 SGHRS and CDR2 YFSETQ. Deletions cut 4 bases from V and 4 bases from J, with 14 bases between. The CDR3 has 14 amino acids. CDR3 in DNA: TGCGCCAGCAGCCGAAACGGACAGATCTATGGCTACACCTTC. Encoded protein: CASSRNGQIYGYTF. Full variable domain (rest looked up from reference TRBV5-1 and TRBJ1-2): KAGVTQTPRYLIKTRGQQVTLSCSPISGHRSVSWYQQTPGQGLQFLFEYFSETQRNKGNFPGRFSGRQFSNSRSEMNVSTLELGDSALYLCASSRNGQIYGYTFGSGTRLTVV.

The sample holds a few counts of this clone. The rearrangement joins TRBV3-1 (or the pseudogene TRBV3-2) to TRBJ1-2; a possible D gene is TRBD1 (5 bases). The CDR3 runs to 13 residues. V lost 1 base, J lost 10 bases, and 13 bases lay in between. CDR1 LGHDT and CDR2 YNNKEL come from the germline V gene (reference sequence). The CDR3 loop reads CASSQAGANDYTF. CDR3 in DNA: TGTGCCAGCAGCCAAGCTGGGGCAAACGACTACACCTTC.

The gene calls are TRBV12-5 and TRBJ2-3; D is unclear. The V gene lost 7 bases and the J gene lost 0 bases, with 14 bases spanning the gap. CDR3 size: 15 residues. Germline V gene data show CDR1 as LGHNT and CDR2 as FRNRAP. CDR3 region: CASVQKYTSTDTQYF. The CDR3, as DNA: TGTGCTAGTGTTCAAAAATATACTAGCACAGATACGCAGTATTTT.

The chain combines TRBV10-2 with TRBJ1-2; D is unclear. The ends were cut back, 6 bases at V and 2 bases at J, with 16 bases in the middle. Per the germline V gene, CDR1 is WSHSY and CDR2 is SAAADI. The CDR3 totals 15 residues. CDR3 bases: TGCGCCAGCAGCCCCACTGCCCCAGTAAACTATGGCTACACCTTC. Its protein is CASSPTAPVNYGYTF.